These 2 T cell receptor beta chains share one sample of origin, sequenced in a study of T cells after yellow fever vaccination (dated by TCRdb to between 2018 and 2021). Library prep was done by 5' RACE. The instrument was an Illumina NovaSeq 6000. In-frame beta chains were kept once TCRdb had trimmed the public reads at Q25 with fastp and called clones with MiXCR. Each record represents a unique CDR3 protein, reported with the most common genes and DNA among its rows. The sample table lists 100,000 to 150,000 distinct CDR3 sequences, 8.9% of them with a count of one. The ten largest make up 30% to 40% of the sample. The treatment or condition label, as the study defines it: live attenuated yellow fever vaccine strain. Material: CD8+ T cells sorted from PBMCs, obtained on the day of the yellow fever booster vaccination. The receptor set was obtained from a man younger than 35 who received the YFV17D yellow fever vaccine.

This clonotype was found many times. This rearrangement joins TRBV12-3 or TRBV12-4 to TRBJ1-2, with 8 nucleotides matching TRBD1. The CDR3 totals 14 residues. Germline trimming cut 4 bases from V and 2 bases from J; bases unmatched to any gene: 3. Written as DNA, the CDR3 is TGTGCCAGCAGTTCGGGACAGGCAAACTATGGCTACACCTTC. Amino acid sequence: CASSSGQANYGYTF.

This clonotype was recorded a few times. The DNA of the CDR3 is TGTGCCATCAGTGAGTGGCCCTACGAGCAGTACTTC. It codes for CAISEWPYEQYF. J is TRBJ2-7 and V is TRBV10-3; D is undetermined. Germline lookup yields CDR1 ENHRY and CDR2 SYGVKD. V was shortened by 1 base and J by 2 bases, with 3 bases between the two germline ends. CDR3 length: 12 residues.